This TCR beta chain was captured by sequencing in a study of T cells in Graves' hyperthyroidism and ophthalmopathy. Points from the study as a whole: Appearing also in blood were most of the thyroid clonotypes expanded above 0.001.

This clonotype was counted ten times or more. Its specificity is unknown. The CDR3 extends over 15 amino acids. The V gene lost 4 bases and the J gene lost 1 base, with 9 bases spanning the gap. Germline V gives CDR1 SGDLS, CDR2 YYNGEE. TCR beta CDR3 region amplification was performed from RNA transcripts. First-round RT-PCR of the TCR CDR3 relied on the HTBI primer set. TCRdb recomputed calls from the multiplex PCR reads with MiXCR, one row per CDR3 protein. The sample has 350,000 to 400,000 distinct CDR3 sequences, roughly 20% seen once. The sequenced sample was blood. V and J are TRBV9 and TRBJ1-6, with D perhaps matching TRBD1 (5 bases). This TCR derives from a young man with Graves' ophthalmopathy. CDR3 region: CASSPQGSYNSPLHF. In DNA, the CDR3 is TGTGCCAGCAGCCCCCAGGGATCCTATAATTCACCCCTCCACTTT.